The TCR beta chain under discussion was sequenced for a study of T-cell memory formation after mild COVID-19. Background on the study: The study found TCR clusters largely donor specific.

TCRdb used MiXCR to reprocess the 5' RACE reads, holding one entry per CDR3 protein. Of 300,000 to 350,000 distinct CDR3 sequences listed, roughly an eighth are singletons. V was clipped by 4 bases and J by 0 bases; unmatched bases: 6. Germline loops: CDR1 SGHVS, CDR2 FNYEAQ. The CDR3 sequence is 16 residues long. General study results and limits: Contracting clones from day 15 to 85 showed balanced CD4/CD8; later expanders favored CD4+. Mainly CM and EM harbored the contracting CD4+ clones; mainly EMRA harbored the CD8+ ones.

This clonotype was detected only a few times. Its antigen is currently unknown. The specimen sequenced was PBMCs or a T cell subset sorted from them (not recorded which). The TCR comes from a man between 18 and 29 years old who had mild COVID-19 (a few samples of this study predate the infection). Cell type and time point are not known. The genes are TRBV7-6 and TRBJ1-3, with 7 bases that match TRBD1. The CDR3 nucleotides read TGTGCCAGCAGCTCGGGACAGTTACACTCTGGAAACACCATATATTTT. The encoded protein is CASSSGQLHSGNTIYF.